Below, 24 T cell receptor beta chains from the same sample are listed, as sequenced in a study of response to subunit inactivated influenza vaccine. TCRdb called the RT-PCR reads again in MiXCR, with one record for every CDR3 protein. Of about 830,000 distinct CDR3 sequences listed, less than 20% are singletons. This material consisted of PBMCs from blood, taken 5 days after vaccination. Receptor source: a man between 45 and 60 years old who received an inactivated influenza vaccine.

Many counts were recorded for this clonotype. CDR3 sequence reads: CASSYAGLGGNEQYF. The CDR3 region has the DNA TGTGCCAGCAGTTACGCAGGACTGGGGGGGAACGAGCAGTACTTC. This chain joins TRBV6-5 and TRBJ2-7; 7 bases line up with TRBD2. Germline-derived CDR1 and CDR2 are MNHEY and SVGAGI. The V and J ends lost 2 bases and 5 bases, in that order; junction bases with no gene match: 9. This CDR3 is 15 amino acids long.

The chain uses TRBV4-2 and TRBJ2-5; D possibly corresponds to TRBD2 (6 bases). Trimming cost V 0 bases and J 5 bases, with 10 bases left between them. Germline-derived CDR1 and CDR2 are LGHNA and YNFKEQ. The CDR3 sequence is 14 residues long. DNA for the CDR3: TGTGCCAGCAGCCAAGATCTCCTAGCGGAGACCCAGTACTTC. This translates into CASSQDLLAETQYF.

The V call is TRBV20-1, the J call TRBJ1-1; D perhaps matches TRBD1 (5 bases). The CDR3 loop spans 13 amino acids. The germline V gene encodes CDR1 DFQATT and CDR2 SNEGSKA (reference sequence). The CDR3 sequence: CRAGGEVGTEAFF. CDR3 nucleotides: TGCAGGGCCGGAGGGGAGGTTGGAACTGAAGCTTTCTTT.

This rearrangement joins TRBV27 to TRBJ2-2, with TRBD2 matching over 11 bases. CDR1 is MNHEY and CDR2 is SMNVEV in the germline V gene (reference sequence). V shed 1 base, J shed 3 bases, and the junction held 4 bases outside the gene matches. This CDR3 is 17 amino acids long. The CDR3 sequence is CASSLFVAGGYTGELFF. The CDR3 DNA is TGTGCCAGCAGTTTATTCGTAGCGGGAGGGTACACCGGGGAGCTGTTTTTT.

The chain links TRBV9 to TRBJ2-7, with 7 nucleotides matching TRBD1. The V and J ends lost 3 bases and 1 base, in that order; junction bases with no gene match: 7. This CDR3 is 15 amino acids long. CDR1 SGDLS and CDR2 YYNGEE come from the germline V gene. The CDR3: CASSALPGQSYEQYF. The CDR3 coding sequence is TGTGCCAGCAGCGCCCTACCGGGACAGTCCTACGAGCAGTACTTC.

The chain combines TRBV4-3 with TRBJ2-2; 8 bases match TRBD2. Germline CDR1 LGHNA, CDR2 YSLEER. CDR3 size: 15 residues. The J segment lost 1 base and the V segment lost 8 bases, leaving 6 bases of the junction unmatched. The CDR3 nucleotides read TGCGCCAGCCGAAGCGGGAGCCTGAACACCGGGGAGCTGTTTTTT. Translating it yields CASRSGSLNTGELFF.

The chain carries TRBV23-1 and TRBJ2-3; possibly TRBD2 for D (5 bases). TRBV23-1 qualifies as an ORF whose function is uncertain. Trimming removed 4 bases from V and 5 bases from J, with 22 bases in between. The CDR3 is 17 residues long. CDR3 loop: CASSLGAYGWERDTQYF. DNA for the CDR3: TGCGCCAGCAGTCTCGGTGCATACGGCTGGGAGAGAGATACGCAGTATTTT.

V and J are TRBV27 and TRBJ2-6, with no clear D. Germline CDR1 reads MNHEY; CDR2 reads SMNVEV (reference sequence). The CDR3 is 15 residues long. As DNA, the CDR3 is TGTTACCGGGCTAAAGTTCCCTCTGGGGCCAACGTCCTGACTTTC. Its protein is CYRAKVPSGANVLTF.

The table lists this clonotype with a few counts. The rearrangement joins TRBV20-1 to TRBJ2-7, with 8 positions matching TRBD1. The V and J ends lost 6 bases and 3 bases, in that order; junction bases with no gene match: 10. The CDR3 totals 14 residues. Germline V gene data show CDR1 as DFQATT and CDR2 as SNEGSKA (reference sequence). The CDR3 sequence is CSASAGQGFYEQYF. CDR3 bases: TGCAGTGCCTCAGCCGGACAGGGTTTCTACGAGCAGTACTTC.

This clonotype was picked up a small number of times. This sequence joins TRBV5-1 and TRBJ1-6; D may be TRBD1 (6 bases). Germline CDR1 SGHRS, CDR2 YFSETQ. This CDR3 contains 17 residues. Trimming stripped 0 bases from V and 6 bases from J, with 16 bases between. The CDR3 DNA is TGCGCCAGCAGCTTGGGCACGGACAGCCGCCTTAATTCACCCCTCCACTTT. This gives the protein CASSLGTDSRLNSPLHF.

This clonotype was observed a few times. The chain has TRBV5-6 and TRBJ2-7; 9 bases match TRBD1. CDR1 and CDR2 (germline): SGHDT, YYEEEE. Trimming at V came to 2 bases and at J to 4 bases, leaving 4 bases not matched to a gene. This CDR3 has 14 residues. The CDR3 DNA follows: TGTGCCAGCAGCTTTGGGACAGGGCGGTACGAGCAGTACTTC. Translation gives CASSFGTGRYEQYF.

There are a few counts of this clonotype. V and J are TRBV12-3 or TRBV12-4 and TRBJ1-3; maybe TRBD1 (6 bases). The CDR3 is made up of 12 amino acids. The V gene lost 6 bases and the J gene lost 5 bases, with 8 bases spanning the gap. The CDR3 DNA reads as TGTGCCAGCAGCCGGGGGCGAAACACCATATATTTT. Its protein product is CASSRGRNTIYF.

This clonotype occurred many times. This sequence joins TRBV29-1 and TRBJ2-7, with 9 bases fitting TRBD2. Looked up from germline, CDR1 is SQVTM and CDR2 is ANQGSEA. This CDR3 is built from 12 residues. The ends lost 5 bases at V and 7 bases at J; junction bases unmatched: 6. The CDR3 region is CSVSAGGREQYF. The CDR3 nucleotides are TGCAGCGTTTCAGCGGGAGGACGGGAGCAGTACTTC.

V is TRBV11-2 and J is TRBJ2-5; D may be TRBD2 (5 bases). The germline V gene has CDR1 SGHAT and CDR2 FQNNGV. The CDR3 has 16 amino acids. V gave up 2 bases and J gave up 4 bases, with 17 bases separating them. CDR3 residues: CASSLSSTGIGETQYF. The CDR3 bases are TGTGCCAGCAGCTTAAGTTCGACGGGAATAGGAGAGACCCAGTACTTC.

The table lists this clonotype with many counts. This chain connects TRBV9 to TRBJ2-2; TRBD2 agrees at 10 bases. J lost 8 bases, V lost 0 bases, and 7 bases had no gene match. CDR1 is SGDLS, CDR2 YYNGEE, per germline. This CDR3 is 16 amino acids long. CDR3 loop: CASSVVSGRATGELFF. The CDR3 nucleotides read TGTGCCAGCAGCGTAGTGAGCGGGAGGGCCACTGGGGAGCTGTTTTTT.

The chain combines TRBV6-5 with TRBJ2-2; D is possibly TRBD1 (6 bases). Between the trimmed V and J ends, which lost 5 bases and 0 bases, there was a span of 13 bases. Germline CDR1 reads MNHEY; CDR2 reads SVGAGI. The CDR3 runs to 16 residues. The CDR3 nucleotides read TGTGCCAGCAGTAACCCCGGGACACCGAACACCGGGGAGCTGTTTTTT. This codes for CASSNPGTPNTGELFF.

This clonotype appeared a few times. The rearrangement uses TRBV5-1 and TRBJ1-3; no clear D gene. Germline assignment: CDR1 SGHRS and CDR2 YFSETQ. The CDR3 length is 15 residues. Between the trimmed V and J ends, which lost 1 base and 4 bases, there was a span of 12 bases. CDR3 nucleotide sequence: TGCGCCAGCAGCTTGTTGGGTATATCCGGAAACACCATATATTTT. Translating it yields CASSLLGISGNTIYF.

The CDR3 reads CAISDRQGNTEAFF. The CDR3, as DNA: TGTGCCATCAGTGATCGACAGGGGAACACTGAAGCTTTCTTT. This chain uses TRBV10-3 with TRBJ1-1, with 7 bases matching TRBD1. The germline V gene has CDR1 ENHRY and CDR2 SYGVKD. The CDR3 spans 14 residues. V dropped 3 bases and J dropped 1; count of bases not matched to a gene: 2.

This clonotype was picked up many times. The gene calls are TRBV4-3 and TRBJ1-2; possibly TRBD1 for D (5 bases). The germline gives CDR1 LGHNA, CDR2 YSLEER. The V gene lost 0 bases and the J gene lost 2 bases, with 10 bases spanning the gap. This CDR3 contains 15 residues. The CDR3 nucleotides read TGCGCCAGCAGCCAAGAATGGCGACAGAACTATGGCTACACCTTC. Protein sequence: CASSQEWRQNYGYTF.

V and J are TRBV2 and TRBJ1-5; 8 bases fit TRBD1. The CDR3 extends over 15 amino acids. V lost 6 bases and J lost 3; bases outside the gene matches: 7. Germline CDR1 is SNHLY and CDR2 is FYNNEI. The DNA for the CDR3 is TGTGCCAGCAGCTATCCGGACAGGGTCAATCAGCCCCAGCATTTT. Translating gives CASSYPDRVNQPQHF.

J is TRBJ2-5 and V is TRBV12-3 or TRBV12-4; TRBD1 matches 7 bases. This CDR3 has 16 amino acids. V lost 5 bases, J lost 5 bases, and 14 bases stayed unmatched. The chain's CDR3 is CASSPQRKGGGETQYF. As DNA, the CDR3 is TGTGCCAGCAGTCCCCAAAGGAAAGGGGGCGGTGAGACCCAGTACTTC.

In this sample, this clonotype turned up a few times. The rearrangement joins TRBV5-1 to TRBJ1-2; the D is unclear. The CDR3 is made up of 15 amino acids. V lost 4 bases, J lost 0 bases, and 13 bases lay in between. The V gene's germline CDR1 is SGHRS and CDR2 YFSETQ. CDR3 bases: TGCGCCAGCAGCAATCGAGGCAGACCTAACTATGGCTACACCTTC. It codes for CASSNRGRPNYGYTF. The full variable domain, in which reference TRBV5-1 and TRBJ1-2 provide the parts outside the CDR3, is KAGVTQTPRYLIKTRGQQVTLSCSPISGHRSVSWYQQTPGQGLQFLFEYFSETQRNKGNFPGRFSGRQFSNSRSEMNVSTLELGDSALYLCASSNRGRPNYGYTFGSGTRLTVV.

The CDR3: CSARPGTSGGQETQYF. The CDR3, as DNA: TGCAGTGCTAGACCTGGGACTAGCGGTGGACAAGAGACCCAGTACTTC. This chain connects TRBV20-1 to TRBJ2-5; 11 positions match TRBD2. The CDR3 runs to 16 residues. After removal of 2 bases from V and 2 bases from J, the junction contained 7 bases not matched to a gene. Germline CDR1 DFQATT, CDR2 SNEGSKA (reference sequence).

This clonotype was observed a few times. The CDR3 sequence: CASSFSLSGSPHEQYF. Here the CDR3 DNA reads TGTGCCAGCAGCTTCTCGCTTAGCGGGAGTCCCCACGAGCAGTACTTC. The chain employs TRBV5-6 and TRBJ2-7, with 9 bases aligning to TRBD2. This CDR3 has 16 residues. CDR1 and CDR2 (germline): SGHDT, YYEEEE. After removal of 2 bases from V and 5 bases from J, the junction contained 11 bases not matched to a gene.